The present T cell receptor (beta chain) was sequenced within a study of T cell responses to AZD1222 COVID-19 vaccine. Study-level information: Investigators merged groups given second doses at roughly 4 or roughly 12 weeks. Study-wide results and caveats: Most donors were white British, females outnumbered males, and clonal diversity was possibly underestimated. Reportedly, nearly half of unique spike TCRs recognized epitopes outside B.1.351/B.1.1.7 mutations.

CDR3 length: 13 amino acids. The germline V gene has CDR1 SGHKS and CDR2 YYEKEE (reference sequence). The V end was cut by 0 bases, the J end by 5 bases, with 6 bases between. The table came from immunoSEQ multiplex PCR; TCRdb's copy has only in-frame clones and leaves some out. This table has 180,000 or so clones, about 95% appearing once. A note on this clone: Antigen specificity is unknown.

The sequence was collected from an adult in good health. The chain carries TRBV5-5 and TRBJ1-5; D remains ambiguous. This specimen was peripheral blood, taken on day 0 of AZD1222 vaccination. The CDR3 bases are TGTGCCAGCAGCTTGGTAGCGGATCAGCCCCAGCATTTT. Its protein product is CASSLVADQPQHF.